Presented here are 25 T cell receptor beta chains from one specimen sequenced in a study of blood T cell repertoires in COVID-19. Profiling relied on immunoSEQ multiplex PCR, and the TCRdb table lists in-frame clones only, not all of them. Counted here are approximately 250,000 clones, roughly 84% occurring once; the ten biggest clones make up about 9.1%. The source material was peripheral blood. These TCRs come from a human donor in a cohort sampled during active COVID-19.

The V gene is TRBV3-1 (or the pseudogene TRBV3-2), the J gene TRBJ1-3, with D hard to call. CDR1 and CDR2 (germline): LGHDT, YNNKEL (reference sequence). This CDR3 comprises 14 residues. V lost 3 bases to trimming and J lost 5 bases, with 11 bases between them. The CDR3 DNA sequence: TGTGCCAGCAGCCATAAGTGGAGCAGAAACACCATATATTTT. Its translation is CASSHKWSRNTIYF.

The gene calls are TRBV29-1 and TRBJ2-1, with 7 nucleotides matching TRBD1. In germline, CDR1 is SQVTM, CDR2 ANQGSEA. V shed 0 bases, J shed 8 bases, and the junction held 10 bases outside the gene matches. This CDR3 spans 15 amino acids. The CDR3 reads CSVEDPRDRVDEQFF. The CDR3 DNA follows: TGCAGCGTTGAAGATCCCCGAGACAGGGTGGATGAGCAGTTCTTC.

This clone was counted between two and nine times. This chain connects TRBV9 to TRBJ1-3; the D gene is possibly TRBD1 (5 bases). V was pared by 0 bases and J by 0 bases, with 7 bases between. The CDR3 contains 15 residues. CDR1 is SGDLS, CDR2 YYNGEE, per germline. The CDR3 is CASSVEGFSGNTIYF. The CDR3 DNA sequence: TGTGCCAGCAGCGTAGAGGGGTTCTCTGGAAACACCATATATTTT.

The chain has TRBV27 and TRBJ2-7; 7 nucleotides align to TRBD2. Losses at the gene ends were 8 bases for V and 2 bases for J; bases not matched to a gene: 6. The CDR3 totals 13 residues. CDR1 and CDR2 from the germline V gene are MNHEY and SMNVEV (reference sequence). The DNA for the CDR3 is TGTGCCAGCCGTCCGGCGGGAGCCTACGAGCAGTACTTC. Encoded protein: CASRPAGAYEQYF.

The gene calls are TRBV7-9 and TRBJ2-3; TRBD1 matches at 11 bases. The CDR3 is 16 residues long. V trimming: 4 bases; J trimming: 4 bases; junction bases outside the gene matches: 7. The germline gives CDR1 SEHNR, CDR2 FQNEAQ (reference sequence). The CDR3, as DNA: TGTGCCAGCAGCTGGAGACGGACAGGGGGCCCAGATACGCAGTATTTT. Its translation: CASSWRRTGGPDTQYF.

The chain joins TRBV11-2 to TRBJ2-4; D unclear. V lost 2 bases to trimming and J lost 7 bases, with 6 bases between them. Germline V gene data show CDR1 as SGHAT and CDR2 as FQNNGV. The CDR3 is made up of 12 amino acids. The CDR3 loop reads CASSLNLNIQYF. In DNA form, the CDR3 reads TGTGCCAGCAGCTTAAATCTCAACATTCAGTACTTC.

This clone was seen more than once but under ten times. The rearrangement joins TRBV4-1 to TRBJ1-4; D unclear. The length of the CDR3 is 15 residues. Deletions cut 6 bases from V and 5 bases from J, with 16 bases between. Per germline, CDR1 MGHRA and CDR2 YSYEKL. CDR3 region: CASRPREGSNEKLFF. DNA of the CDR3: TGCGCCAGCAGACCACGTGAGGGTTCAAATGAAAAACTGTTTTTT.

The J gene is TRBJ2-1, the V gene TRBV5-1; 11 bases agree with TRBD2. This CDR3 contains 18 residues. The junction had 16 bases not matched to a gene; V was cut back by 4 bases and J by 7 bases. Germline V CDR1 and CDR2: SGHRS, YFSETQ. The CDR3 loop reads CASSPDIAGGPSINEQFF. The CDR3 nucleotides read TGCGCCAGCAGCCCTGATATAGCGGGAGGGCCTTCGATAAATGAGCAGTTCTTC.

The chain uses TRBV7-2 and TRBJ2-5; 9 positions agree with TRBD2. The CDR3 has 17 residues. The germline CDR1 and CDR2 sequences are SGHTA and FQGNSA. V was pared by 1 base and J by 5 bases, with 11 bases of the junction left unmatched. In nucleotides, the CDR3 is TGTGCCAGCAGCTTAGAAGGGCGGCTAGCGGGACTGGAGACCCAGTACTTC. It yields the protein CASSLEGRLAGLETQYF.

J is TRBJ2-7 and V is TRBV19, with 9 bases that match TRBD1. J lost 3 bases, V lost 7 bases, and 13 bases had no gene match. Germline CDR1 and CDR2: LNHDA and SQIVND (reference sequence). This CDR3 has 16 amino acids. The CDR3, as DNA: TGTGCCAGTACCGCTAACGCCAGGACAGGGGTCTACGAGCAGTACTTC. Protein: CASTANARTGVYEQYF. The whole variable domain, filled in from reference TRBV19 and TRBJ2-7, reads DGGITQSPKYLFRKEGQNVTLSCEQNLNHDAMYWYRQDPGQGLRLIYYSQIVNDFQKGDIAEGYSVSREKKESFPLTVTSAQKNPTAFYLCASTANARTGVYEQYFGPGTRLTVT.

V and J are TRBV29-1 and TRBJ2-3; 8 positions match TRBD2. After removal of 7 bases from V and 2 bases from J, the junction contained 5 bases not matched to a gene. This CDR3 has 13 residues. The germline gives CDR1 SQVTM, CDR2 ANQGSEA. The CDR3 coding sequence is TGCAGCGGGCGGGGGGCAGTCACAGATACGCAGTATTTT. Amino acids: CSGRGAVTDTQYF.

V usage is TRBV28 and J usage is TRBJ1-1, with D perhaps matching TRBD1 (5 bases). The germline V and J ends were trimmed by 2 bases and 5 bases, with 24 bases remaining between them. The CDR3 contains 18 residues. Germline assignment: CDR1 MDHEN and CDR2 SYDVKM. The CDR3 loop reads CASSLGVIKDKRETEAFF. The CDR3 DNA sequence: TGTGCCAGCAGTTTAGGCGTTATCAAGGACAAAAGGGAAACTGAAGCTTTCTTT. Variable domain in full (rest from reference TRBV28 and TRBJ1-1): DVKVTQSSRYLVKRTGEKVFLECVQDMDHENMFWYRQDPGLGLRLIYFSYDVKMKEKGDIPEGYSVSREKKERFSLILESASTNQTSMYLCASSLGVIKDKRETEAFFGQGTRLTVV.

The rearrangement links TRBV6-1 to TRBJ1-1, with no clear D. CDR3 size: 16 residues. V was shortened by 0 bases and J by 0 bases, with 11 bases between the two germline ends. The germline V gene has CDR1 MNHNS and CDR2 SASEGT. The CDR3 DNA reads as TGTGCCAGCAGTGAAGCCCCCGGTCGGGTGAACACTGAAGCTTTCTTT. Protein sequence: CASSEAPGRVNTEAFF.

The chain links TRBV7-9 to TRBJ1-2; the match to TRBD1 covers 9 bases. Losses at the gene ends were 6 bases for V and 2 bases for J; bases not matched to a gene: 10. The CDR3 runs 16 residues. Germline CDR1 and CDR2: SEHNR and FQNEAQ (reference sequence). The DNA for the CDR3 is TGTGCCAGCAGTTCCCTACCCGGACAGGGGAACTATGGCTACACCTTC. It encodes CASSSLPGQGNYGYTF.

The chain carries TRBV28 and TRBJ2-7; 7 bases align to TRBD2. The V gene's germline CDR1 is MDHEN and CDR2 SYDVKM. V lost 6 bases, J lost 4 bases, and 3 bases stayed unmatched. There are 12 residues in the CDR3. The CDR3: CASSGGGYEQYF. The DNA for the CDR3 is TGTGCCAGCAGCGGGGGAGGGTACGAGCAGTACTTC.

Here the CDR3 reads CSVSDRGRTDTQYF. The CDR3 bases are TGCAGCGTGAGCGACAGGGGGCGTACAGATACGCAGTATTTT. The chain recombines TRBV29-1 with TRBJ2-3, with 10 bases lining up with TRBD1. This CDR3 contains 14 residues. Germline V gene sequence: CDR1 SQVTM, CDR2 ANQGSEA. V trimming: 6 bases; J trimming: 3 bases; junction bases outside the gene matches: 6.

The genes are TRBV19 and TRBJ1-5; the D gene is possibly TRBD1 (6 bases). The ends were cut back, 0 bases at V and 3 bases at J, with 18 bases in the middle. This CDR3 comprises 18 residues. CDR1 LNHDA and CDR2 SQIVND come from the germline V gene (reference sequence). The CDR3, as DNA: TGTGCCAGTAGTATAGACTCAGGGGAGTTTCCCCCCAATCAGCCCCAGCATTTT. This translates into CASSIDSGEFPPNQPQHF.

There are a few counts of this clone. The chain is built from TRBV4-3 and TRBJ2-5, with 9 bases fitting TRBD2. J was trimmed by 3 bases and V by 0 bases; bases with no gene match: 2. From germline, CDR1 is LGHNA and CDR2 YSLEER. The CDR3 covers 15 residues. As DNA, the CDR3 is TGCGCCAGCAGCCAAGAGCGGGGGGGGAAAGAGACCCAGTACTTC. Its translation: CASSQERGGKETQYF.

The V and J genes are TRBV21-1 and TRBJ2-1; the table assigns TRBD1, which was not confirmed against the DNA. TRBV21-1 corresponds to a pseudogene. The CDR3 runs to 17 residues. This CDR3 reads CASSIPSGTGTYNEQFF. In DNA form, the CDR3 reads TGTGCCAGCAGCATACCCTCCGGGACAGGGACGTACAATGAGCAGTTCTTC.

This clone appeared a single time. CDR3 nucleotide sequence: TGTGCCAGCAGCTCCGGACAGGGCACAGATACGCAGTATTTT. Its protein is CASSSGQGTDTQYF. The chain recombines TRBV5-5 with TRBJ2-3, with 7 bases fitting TRBD1. This CDR3 is 14 amino acids long. Germline V gene lookup returns CDR1 SGHKS and CDR2 YYEKEE (reference sequence). V lost 3 bases and J lost 1; bases outside the gene matches: 2. Based on the CDR3 plus reference TRBV5-5 and TRBJ2-3, the full variable domain is DAGVTQSPTHLIKTRGQQVTLRCSPISGHKSVSWYQQVLGQGPQFIFQYYEKEERGRGNFPDRFSARQFPNYSSELNVNALLLGDSALYLCASSSGQGTDTQYFGPGTRLTVL.

This clone has a single count. This sequence joins TRBV10-1 and TRBJ2-5, with TRBD1 matching over 7 bases. The CDR3 runs to 17 residues. The germline V gene has CDR1 WNHNN and CDR2 SYGVQD (reference sequence). Trimming took 0 bases from V and 0 from J; bases not matched to a gene: 7. DNA for the CDR3: TGCGCCAGCAGTGAGTCTCGGCGGACAGGATACCAAGAGACCCAGTACTTC. It encodes CASSESRRTGYQETQYF.

This clone has a handful of counts. The chain uses TRBV14 and TRBJ1-1, with unresolved D. The CDR3 extends over 15 amino acids. The germline V and J ends were trimmed by 0 bases and 1 base, with 9 bases remaining between them. Germline V CDR1 and CDR2: SGHDN, FVKESK. The CDR3 DNA sequence: TGTGCCAGCAGCCAAGATTACGGTCAGAACACTGAAGCTTTCTTT. Encoded protein: CASSQDYGQNTEAFF.

The rearrangement joins TRBV7-2 to TRBJ1-1; D is undetermined. Germline CDR1 reads SGHTA; CDR2 reads FQGNSA. The CDR3 is made up of 16 amino acids. V was clipped by 2 bases and J by 5 bases, with 18 bases between them. The DNA of the CDR3 is TGTGCCAGCAGCTTATCCCCTCCGGGGTTGGGAACTGAAGCTTTCTTT. This encodes CASSLSPPGLGTEAFF.

The chain carries TRBV11-2 and TRBJ2-7; D perhaps matches TRBD2 (5 bases). Germline CDR1 reads SGHAT; CDR2 reads FQNNGV. This CDR3 is 15 amino acids long. Between the trimmed V and J ends, which lost 1 base and 3 bases, there was a span of 13 bases. Here the CDR3 reads CASSLGVGVYYEQYF. CDR3 coding DNA: TGTGCCAGCAGCTTAGGAGTCGGGGTCTACTACGAGCAGTACTTC.

V gene TRBV18 combines with J gene TRBJ2-5, with 11 bases that match TRBD1. There are 18 residues in the CDR3. Germline V lookup: CDR1 KGHSH, CDR2 LQKENI. V gave up 2 bases and J gave up 0 bases; unmatched junction bases: 8. DNA for the CDR3: TGTGCCAGCTCACCATCGGACAGGGGGCCTACGTACCAAGAGACCCAGTACTTC. This gives the protein CASSPSDRGPTYQETQYF.